The rows below give T cell receptor beta chains drawn from one sample of a study of T-cell reconstitution after alpha-beta-depleted transplantation in children. TCRdb itself ran the PCR reads through MiXCR, one entry per CDR3 protein. This repertoire shows approximately 980,000 distinct CDR3 sequences, less than 30% found once; its top ten account for 28%. Sequences were derived from PBMCs, mostly from graft donor cells, sampled 360 days after TCRalphabeta/CD19-depleted stem cell transplant. These receptors were taken from a boy under three years old who had a stem cell transplant for SCID, so the T cells may come from the graft donor. Each CDR3 is given with its conserved first and last residue. The order of the fields is CDR3 protein, CDR3 DNA, J gene, V gene, D gene, clone size. A D gene is named only where the DNA matches it firmly. A clone size is listed for some rows: how often the clone was seen (once, few, many), or a class if it is expanded.

CASSYSSWAQAYEQYF | TGTGCCAGCAGTTACTCGAGTTGGGCACAAGCCTACGAGCAGTACTTC | TRBJ2-7 | TRBV6-5 | - | -
CSVAENTEAFF | TGCAGCGTTGCTGAAAACACTGAAGCTTTCTTT | TRBJ1-1 | TRBV29-1 | - | few
CASSLVGEQYF | TGCGCCAGCAGCTTGGTGGGCGAGCAGTACTTC | TRBJ2-7 | TRBV12-3/TRBV12-4 | - | many
CASSLGVRTSVSYEQYF | TGCGCCAGCTCTTTGGGTGTCAGGACTAGCGTCTCCTACGAGCAGTACTTC | TRBJ2-7 | TRBV5-1 | TRBD2 | -
CSANSGGRTDTQYF | TGCAGTGCTAATAGCGGGGGCCGGACAGATACGCAGTATTTT | TRBJ2-3 | TRBV20-1 | TRBD2 | few
CSVVTQSPSTDTQYF | TGCAGCGTTGTTACTCAGTCCCCTAGCACAGATACGCAGTATTTT | TRBJ2-3 | TRBV29-1 | - | -
CASKRAGELTDTQYF | TGTGCCAGCAAGCGGGCGGGGGAGCTCACAGATACGCAGTATTTT | TRBJ2-3 | TRBV12-3/TRBV12-4 | TRBD2 | few
CASSLDTGISYNEQFF | TGTGCCAGCAGTTTAGATACGGGGATCTCCTACAATGAGCAGTTCTTC | TRBJ2-1 | TRBV27 | - | -
CSARGKLTYNEQFF | TGCAGTGCTAGAGGCAAGCTAACTTACAATGAGCAGTTCTTC | TRBJ2-1 | TRBV20-1 | - | -
CSARDLGSINQPQHF | TGCAGTGCTAGAGATCTCGGCTCAATCAATCAGCCCCAGCATTTT | TRBJ1-5 | TRBV20-1 | - | -
CASGPPVIQGYTQYF | TGTGCTAGTGGCCCCCCGGTTATACAGGGCTATACGCAGTATTTT | TRBJ2-3 | TRBV12-5 | - | -
CASREITNTEAFF | TGTGCCAGCAGAGAAATTACGAACACTGAAGCTTTCTTT | TRBJ1-1 | TRBV7-8 | - | few
CASKASGTDTQYF | TGCGCCAGCAAGGCTAGCGGTACAGATACGCAGTATTTT | TRBJ2-3 | TRBV5-1 | TRBD2 | -
CSVGLQGFGNEQYF | TGCAGCGTTGGGTTGCAGGGTTTCGGCAACGAGCAGTACTTC | TRBJ2-7 | TRBV29-1 | - | -
CSVDWAEYNEQFF | TGCAGCGTTGACTGGGCGGAATACAATGAGCAGTTCTTC | TRBJ2-1 | TRBV29-1 | - | few
CASTRQGNYGYTF | TGTGCCAGCACTAGACAGGGCAACTATGGCTACACCTTC | TRBJ1-2 | TRBV27 | TRBD1 | many
CASSSTGPPYEQYF | TGTGCCAGCTCCTCGACAGGGCCGCCCTACGAGCAGTACTTC | TRBJ2-7 | TRBV6-5 | TRBD1 | few
CASTTGPATNEKLFF | TGTGCCAGCACCACCGGTCCGGCAACTAATGAAAAACTGTTTTTT | TRBJ1-4 | TRBV5-5 | - | -
CASSYSDGRTGELFF | TGTGCCAGCAGTTACTCGGACGGGCGCACCGGGGAGCTGTTTTTT | TRBJ2-2 | TRBV6-5 | - | few
CASSQRWDRVNEQFF | TGCGCCAGCAGCCAGAGGTGGGACAGGGTCAATGAGCAGTTCTTC | TRBJ2-1 | TRBV4-1 | TRBD1 | few
CASSPTRGQWTNEKLFF | TGCGCCAGCAGCCCTACCCGAGGCCAGTGGACTAATGAAAAACTGTTTTTT | TRBJ1-4 | TRBV4-1 | - | -
CASSHGQYFVDEQFF | TGCGCCAGCAGCCACGGACAGTACTTTGTGGATGAGCAGTTCTTC | TRBJ2-1 | TRBV4-1 | - | -
CASQQGTLKGELFF | TGCGCCAGTCAACAAGGGACATTAAAAGGGGAGCTGTTTTTT | TRBJ2-2 | TRBV5-1 | - | -
CASSSLSEKAFF | TGCGCCAGCAGCTCCCTAAGTGAGAAAGCTTTCTTT | TRBJ1-1 | TRBV5-1 | - | -
CASSLGFPGQGLYEQYF | TGTGCCAGCAGCTTGGGATTCCCGGGACAGGGGCTCTACGAGCAGTACTTC | TRBJ2-7 | TRBV5-5 | TRBD1 | -
CASSWGRVLPSRNEQFF | TGCGCCAGCAGCTGGGGACGGGTCCTACCATCGAGGAATGAGCAGTTCTTC | TRBJ2-1 | TRBV5-1 | - | -
CASGLISRGGNTEAFF | TGTGCTAGTGGTTTAATCTCGAGGGGAGGGAACACTGAAGCTTTCTTT | TRBJ1-1 | TRBV12-5 | - | few
CASSPLLGTEAFF | TGTGCCAGCAGCCCCCTTCTGGGCACTGAAGCTTTCTTT | TRBJ1-1 | TRBV6-6 | - | -
CAIKGLAGGPGEQFF | TGTGCCATCAAGGGACTAGCGGGGGGGCCCGGTGAGCAGTTCTTC | TRBJ2-1 | TRBV10-3 | TRBD2 | -
CASSLPLGGTDTQYF | TGCGCCAGCAGCCTGCCTCTAGGGGGCACAGATACGCAGTATTTT | TRBJ2-3 | TRBV5-1 | - | -
CASSRGLSPSTDTQYF | TGTGCCAGCAGCCGGGGGCTTAGTCCAAGCACAGATACGCAGTATTTT | TRBJ2-3 | TRBV5-5 | - | few
CASSPRQGWLNQPQHF | TGCGCCAGCAGCCCCCGACAGGGTTGGTTAAATCAGCCCCAGCATTTT | TRBJ1-5 | TRBV4-1 | TRBD1 | -
CASSFYRKSNTGELFF | TGTGCCAGCAGCTTCTACCGGAAATCGAACACCGGGGAGCTGTTTTTT | TRBJ2-2 | TRBV7-2 | - | -
CASSVAGQGTYEQYF | TGTGCCAGCAGTGTAGCGGGACAGGGAACCTACGAGCAGTACTTC | TRBJ2-7 | TRBV2 | - | few
CASSPQQGAPYEQYF | TGCGCCAGCAGCCCCCAACAGGGAGCCCCTTACGAGCAGTACTTC | TRBJ2-7 | TRBV4-1 | - | -
CAISERRTEAFF | TGTGCCATCAGTGAGCGACGAACTGAAGCTTTCTTT | TRBJ1-1 | TRBV10-3 | - | few
CASSLGETGWDYEQYF | TGTGCCAGCAGCTTAGGGGAGACAGGATGGGACTACGAGCAGTACTTC | TRBJ2-7 | TRBV7-9 | - | once
CASSTTNPGTDTQYF | TGTGCCAGCAGCACGACTAACCCCGGGACAGATACGCAGTATTTT | TRBJ2-3 | TRBV21-1 | - | -
CASSPTGTGGHEQYF | TGTGCCAGCAGCCCTACCGGGACAGGGGGCCACGAGCAGTACTTC | TRBJ2-7 | TRBV7-6 | TRBD1 | -
CSVLSDRAYEQYF | TGCAGCGTCCTCTCGGACAGGGCCTACGAGCAGTACTTC | TRBJ2-7 | TRBV29-1 | TRBD1 | few
CASSKDLAGGNNEQFF | TGTGCCAGCAGCAAGGATCTAGCGGGGGGAAACAATGAGCAATTCTTC | TRBJ2-1 | TRBV28 | TRBD2 | -
CATSRTTNYGYTF | TGTGCCACCTCGCGGACTACAAACTATGGCTACACCTTC | TRBJ1-2 | TRBV10-3 | - | few
CASRVPRDRLYEQYF | TGTGCCAGCAGGGTTCCTCGGGACAGACTCTACGAGCAGTACTTC | TRBJ2-7 | TRBV21-1 | - | once
CASGDSPNTGELFF | TGCGCCAGCGGGGACAGCCCGAACACCGGGGAGCTGTTTTTT | TRBJ2-2 | TRBV5-1 | TRBD1 | many
CSARDSQETQYF | TGCAGTGCCCGGGACAGTCAAGAGACCCAGTACTTC | TRBJ2-5 | TRBV29-1 | TRBD1 | -
CAISDRNRASRSYEQYF | TGTGCCATCAGTGACCGTAACAGGGCCTCCCGCTCCTACGAGCAGTACTTC | TRBJ2-7 | TRBV10-3 | - | few
CASSRPWGGDEQFF | TGTGCCAGCAGCCGCCCGTGGGGGGGCGATGAGCAGTTCTTC | TRBJ2-1 | TRBV4-2 | - | many
CASSYSGQHHQFF | TGTGCCAGCAGTTACTCGGGGCAGCACCATCAGTTCTTC | TRBJ2-1 | TRBV6-2/TRBV6-3 | - | -
CASRLDRAYTDTQYF | TGTGCCAGCAGATTAGACAGGGCCTACACAGATACGCAGTATTTT | TRBJ2-3 | TRBV5-8 | TRBD1 | few
CASSYAGVGELFF | TGTGCCAGCAGTTACGCGGGGGTGGGGGAGCTGTTTTTT | TRBJ2-2 | TRBV6-5 | TRBD2 | -
CASSLRDWGNQPQHF | TGTGCCAGCAGTCTCCGGGACTGGGGCAATCAGCCCCAGCATTTT | TRBJ1-5 | TRBV2 | - | -
CASNKGQGARNTGELFF | TGTGCCAGCAACAAGGGACAGGGGGCCCGGAACACCGGGGAGCTGTTTTTT | TRBJ2-2 | TRBV27 | TRBD1 | -
CASSFFPSNQPQHF | TGTGCCAGCAGTTTTTTCCCCAGCAATCAGCCCCAGCATTTT | TRBJ1-5 | TRBV12-3/TRBV12-4 | - | -